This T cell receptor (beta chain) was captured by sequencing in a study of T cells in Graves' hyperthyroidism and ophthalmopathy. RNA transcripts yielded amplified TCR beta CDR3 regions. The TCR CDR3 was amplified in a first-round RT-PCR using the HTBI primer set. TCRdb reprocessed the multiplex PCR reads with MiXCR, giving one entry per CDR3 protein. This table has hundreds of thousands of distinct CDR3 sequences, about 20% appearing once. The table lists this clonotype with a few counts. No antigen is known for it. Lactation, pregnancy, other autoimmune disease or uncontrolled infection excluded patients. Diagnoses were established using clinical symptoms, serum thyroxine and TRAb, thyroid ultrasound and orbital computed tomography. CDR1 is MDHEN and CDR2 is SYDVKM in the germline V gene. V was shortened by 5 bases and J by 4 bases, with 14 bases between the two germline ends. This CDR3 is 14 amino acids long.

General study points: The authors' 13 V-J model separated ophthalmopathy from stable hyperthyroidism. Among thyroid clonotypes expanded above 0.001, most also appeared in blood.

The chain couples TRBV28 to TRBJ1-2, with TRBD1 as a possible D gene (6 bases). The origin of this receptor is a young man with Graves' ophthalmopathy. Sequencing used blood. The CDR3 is CASSPLGGPYGYTF. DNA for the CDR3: TGTGCCAGCAGTCCTCTAGGGGGTCCCTATGGCTACACCTTC.